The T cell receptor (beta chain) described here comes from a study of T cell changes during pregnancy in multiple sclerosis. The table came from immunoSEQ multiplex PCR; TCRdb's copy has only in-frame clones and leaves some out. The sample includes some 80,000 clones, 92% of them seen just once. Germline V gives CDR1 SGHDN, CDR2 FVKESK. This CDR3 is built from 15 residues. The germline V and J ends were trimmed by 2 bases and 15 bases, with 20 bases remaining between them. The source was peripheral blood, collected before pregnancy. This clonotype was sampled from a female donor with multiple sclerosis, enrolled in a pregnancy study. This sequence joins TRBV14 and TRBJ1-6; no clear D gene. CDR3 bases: TGTGCCAGCAGCCAATTTCGGTCGGCCAGGCAGCACCTCCACTTT. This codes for CASSQFRSARQHLHF.